This T cell receptor beta chain was recovered during a study of blood T cells in healthy people across ages. Germline loops: CDR1 SQVTM, CDR2 ANQGSEA. V was clipped by 3 bases and J by 1 base, with 7 bases between them. The CDR3 is 13 amino acids. Through a sample-barcoded 5' primer and a J-beta primer mix, a second PCR was run for roughly 7 to 12 cycles. TCRdb passed the 5' RACE reads through MiXCR, listing each CDR3 protein once. The repertoire consists of hundreds of thousands of distinct CDR3 sequences, with roughly 25% occurring once and the leading ten covering roughly 9%. This sample was shared with a second study, whose subject was T cells of mothers and their children.

Sequencing was performed on blood. J is TRBJ2-1 and V is TRBV29-1; D is unclear. The source is a boy aged 10-17 years in good health. The DNA for the CDR3 is TGCAGCGTTGAGCGTGGGTCCTACAATGAGCAGTTCTTC. This encodes CSVERGSYNEQFF.